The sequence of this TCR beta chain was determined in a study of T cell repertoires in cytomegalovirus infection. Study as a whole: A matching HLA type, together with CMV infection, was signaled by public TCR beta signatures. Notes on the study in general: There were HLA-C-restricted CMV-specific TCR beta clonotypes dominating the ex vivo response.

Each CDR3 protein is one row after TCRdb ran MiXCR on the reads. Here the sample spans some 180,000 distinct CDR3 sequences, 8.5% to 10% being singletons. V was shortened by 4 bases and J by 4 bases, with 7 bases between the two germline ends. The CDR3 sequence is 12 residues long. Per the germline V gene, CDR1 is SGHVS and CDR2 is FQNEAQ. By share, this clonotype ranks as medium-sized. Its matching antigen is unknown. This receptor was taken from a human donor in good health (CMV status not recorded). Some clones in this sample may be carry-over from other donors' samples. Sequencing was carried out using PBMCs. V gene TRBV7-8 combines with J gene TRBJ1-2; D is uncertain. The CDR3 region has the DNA TGTGCCAGCAGCTCTGGATCCTATGGCTACACCTTC. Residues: CASSSGSYGYTF.